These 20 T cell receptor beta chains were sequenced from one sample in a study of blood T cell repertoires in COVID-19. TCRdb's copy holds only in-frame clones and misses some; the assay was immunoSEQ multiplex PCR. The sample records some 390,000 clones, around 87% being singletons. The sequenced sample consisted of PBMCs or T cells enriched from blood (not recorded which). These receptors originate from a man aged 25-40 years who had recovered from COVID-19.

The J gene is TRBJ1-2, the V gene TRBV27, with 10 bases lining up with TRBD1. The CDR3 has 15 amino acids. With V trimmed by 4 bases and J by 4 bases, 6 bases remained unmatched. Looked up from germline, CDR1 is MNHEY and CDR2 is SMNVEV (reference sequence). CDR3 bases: TGTGCCAGCAGTTCTGCGACAGGGGGCCCCTATGGCTACACCTTC. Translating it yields CASSSATGGPYGYTF.

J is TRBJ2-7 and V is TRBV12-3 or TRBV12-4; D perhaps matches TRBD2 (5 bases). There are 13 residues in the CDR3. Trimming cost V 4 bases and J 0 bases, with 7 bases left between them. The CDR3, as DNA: TGTGCCAGCAGTTCAGACTACTCCTACGAGCAGTACTTC. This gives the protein CASSSDYSYEQYF.

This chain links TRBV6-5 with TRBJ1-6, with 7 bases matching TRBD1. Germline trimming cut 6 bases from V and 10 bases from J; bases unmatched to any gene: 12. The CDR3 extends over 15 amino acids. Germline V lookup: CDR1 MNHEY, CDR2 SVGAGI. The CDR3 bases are TGTGCCAGCAGACCCGACAGGGAGATTGGGTCACCCCTCCACTTT. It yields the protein CASRPDREIGSPLHF.

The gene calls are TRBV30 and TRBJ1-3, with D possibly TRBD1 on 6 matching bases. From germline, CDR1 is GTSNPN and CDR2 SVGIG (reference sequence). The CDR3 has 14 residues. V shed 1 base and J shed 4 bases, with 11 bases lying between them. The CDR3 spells CAWSAGVTGNTIYF. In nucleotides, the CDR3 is TGTGCCTGGAGTGCAGGGGTGACGGGAAACACCATATATTTT.

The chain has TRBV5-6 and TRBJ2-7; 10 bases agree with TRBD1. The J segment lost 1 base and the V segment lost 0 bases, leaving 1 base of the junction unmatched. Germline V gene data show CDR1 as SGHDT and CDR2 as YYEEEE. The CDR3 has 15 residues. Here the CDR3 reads CASSLVDRGSYEQYF. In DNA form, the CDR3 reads TGTGCCAGCAGCTTGGTGGACAGGGGGTCCTACGAGCAGTACTTC.

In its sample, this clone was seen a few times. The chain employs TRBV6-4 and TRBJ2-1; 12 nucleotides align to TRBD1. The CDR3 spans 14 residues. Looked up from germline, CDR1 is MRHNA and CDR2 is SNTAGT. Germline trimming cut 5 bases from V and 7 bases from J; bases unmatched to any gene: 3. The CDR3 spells CASSMGQGANEQFF. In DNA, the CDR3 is TGTGCCAGCAGTATGGGACAGGGGGCGAATGAGCAGTTCTTC.

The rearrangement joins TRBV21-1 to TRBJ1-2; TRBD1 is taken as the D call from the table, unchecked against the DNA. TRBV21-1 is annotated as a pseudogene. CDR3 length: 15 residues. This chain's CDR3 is CASDITGGHGDGYTF. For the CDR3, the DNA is TGTGCCAGCGATATCACAGGGGGCCATGGTGATGGCTACACCTTC.

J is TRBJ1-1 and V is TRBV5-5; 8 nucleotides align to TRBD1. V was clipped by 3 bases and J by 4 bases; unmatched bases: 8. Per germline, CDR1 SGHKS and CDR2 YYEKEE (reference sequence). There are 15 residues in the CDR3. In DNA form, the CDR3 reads TGTGCCAGCAGCTACAAACAGGGGGTAGGCACTGAAGCTTTCTTT. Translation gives CASSYKQGVGTEAFF.

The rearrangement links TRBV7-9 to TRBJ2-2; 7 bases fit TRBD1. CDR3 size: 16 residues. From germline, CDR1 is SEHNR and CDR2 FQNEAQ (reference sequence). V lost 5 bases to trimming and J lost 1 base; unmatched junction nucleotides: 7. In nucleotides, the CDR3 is TGTGCCAGCAGCACGAGACAGGGTCGGAACACCGGGGAGCTGTTTTTT. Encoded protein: CASSTRQGRNTGELFF.

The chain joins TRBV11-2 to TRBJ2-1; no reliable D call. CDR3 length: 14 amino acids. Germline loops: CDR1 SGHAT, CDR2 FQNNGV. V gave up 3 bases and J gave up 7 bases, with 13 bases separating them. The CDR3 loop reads CASSFIDGLNEQFF. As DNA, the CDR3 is TGTGCCAGCAGCTTCATTGATGGGCTGAATGAGCAGTTCTTC.

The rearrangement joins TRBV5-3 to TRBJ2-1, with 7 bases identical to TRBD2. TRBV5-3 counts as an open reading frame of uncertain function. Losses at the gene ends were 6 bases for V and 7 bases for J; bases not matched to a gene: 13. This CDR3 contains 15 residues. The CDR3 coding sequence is TGTGCCAGAAACCCTCGACTAGCAGTATCGAATGAGCAGTTCTTC. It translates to CARNPRLAVSNEQFF.

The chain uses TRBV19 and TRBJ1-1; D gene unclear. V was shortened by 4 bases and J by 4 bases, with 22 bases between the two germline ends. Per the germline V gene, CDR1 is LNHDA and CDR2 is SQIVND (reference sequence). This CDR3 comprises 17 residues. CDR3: CASSTHRTELVSTEAFF. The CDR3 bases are TGTGCCAGTAGTACCCACCGAACGGAGCTAGTCAGCACTGAAGCTTTCTTT. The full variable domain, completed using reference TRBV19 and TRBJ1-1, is DGGITQSPKYLFRKEGQNVTLSCEQNLNHDAMYWYRQDPGQGLRLIYYSQIVNDFQKGDIAEGYSVSREKKESFPLTVTSAQKNPTAFYLCASSTHRTELVSTEAFFGQGTRLTVV.

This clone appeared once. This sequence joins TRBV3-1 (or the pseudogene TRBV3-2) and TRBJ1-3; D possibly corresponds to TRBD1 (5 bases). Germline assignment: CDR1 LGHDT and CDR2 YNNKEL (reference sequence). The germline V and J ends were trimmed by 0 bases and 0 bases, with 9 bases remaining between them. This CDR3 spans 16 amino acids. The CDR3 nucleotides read TGTGCCAGCAGCCAAGAAGGACATCACTCTGGAAACACCATATATTTT. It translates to CASSQEGHHSGNTIYF.

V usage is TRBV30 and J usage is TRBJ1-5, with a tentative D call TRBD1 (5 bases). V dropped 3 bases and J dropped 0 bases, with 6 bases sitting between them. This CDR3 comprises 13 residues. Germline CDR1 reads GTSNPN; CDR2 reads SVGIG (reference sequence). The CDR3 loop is CAWRQGSNQPQHF. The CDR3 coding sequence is TGTGCCTGGAGGCAGGGTAGCAATCAGCCCCAGCATTTT.

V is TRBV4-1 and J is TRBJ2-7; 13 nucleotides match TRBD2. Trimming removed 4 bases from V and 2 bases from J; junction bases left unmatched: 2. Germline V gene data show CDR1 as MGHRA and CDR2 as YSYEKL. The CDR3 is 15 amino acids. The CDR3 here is CASSPGLAGTYEQYF. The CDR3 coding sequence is TGCGCCAGCAGCCCGGGACTAGCGGGAACCTACGAGCAGTACTTC.

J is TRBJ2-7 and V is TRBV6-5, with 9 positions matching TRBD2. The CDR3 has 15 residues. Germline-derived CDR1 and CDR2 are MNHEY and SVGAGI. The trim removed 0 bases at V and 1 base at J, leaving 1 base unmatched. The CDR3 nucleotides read TGTGCCAGCAGTTACTCGACTAGCGGTTCCTACGAGCAGTACTTC. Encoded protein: CASSYSTSGSYEQYF.

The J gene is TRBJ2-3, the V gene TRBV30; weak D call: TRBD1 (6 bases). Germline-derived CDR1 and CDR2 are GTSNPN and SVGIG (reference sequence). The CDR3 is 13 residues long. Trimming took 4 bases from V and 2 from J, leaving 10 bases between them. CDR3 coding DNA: TGTGCCTGGAACAGGGCCGACACAGATACGCAGTATTTT. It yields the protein CAWNRADTDTQYF.

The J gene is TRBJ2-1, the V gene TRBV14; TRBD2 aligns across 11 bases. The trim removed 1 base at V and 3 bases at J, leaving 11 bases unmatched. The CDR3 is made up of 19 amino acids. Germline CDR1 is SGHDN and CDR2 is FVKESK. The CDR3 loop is CASSQGRIAGGHGYNEQFF. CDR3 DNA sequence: TGTGCCAGCAGCCAAGGACGGATAGCGGGAGGGCATGGCTACAATGAGCAGTTCTTC. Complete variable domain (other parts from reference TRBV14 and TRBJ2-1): EAGVTQFPSHSVIEKGQTVTLRCDPISGHDNLYWYRRVMGKEIKFLLHFVKESKQDESGMPNNRFLAERTGGTYSTLKVQPAELEDSGVYFCASSQGRIAGGHGYNEQFFGPGTRLTVL.

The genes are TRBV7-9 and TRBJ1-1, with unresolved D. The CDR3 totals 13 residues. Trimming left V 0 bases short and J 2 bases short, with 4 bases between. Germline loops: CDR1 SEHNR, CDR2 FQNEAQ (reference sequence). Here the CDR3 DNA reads TGTGCCAGCAGCTTAGCCCCTAACACTGAAGCTTTCTTT. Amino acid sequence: CASSLAPNTEAFF.

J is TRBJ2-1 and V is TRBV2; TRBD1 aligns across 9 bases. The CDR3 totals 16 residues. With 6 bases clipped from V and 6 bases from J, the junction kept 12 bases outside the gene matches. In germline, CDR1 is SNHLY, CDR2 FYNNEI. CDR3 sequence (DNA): TGTGCCAGCAGGGATCCGGGGACAGGGTTAGTCAATGAGCAGTTCTTC. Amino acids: CASRDPGTGLVNEQFF.